In this sample, the clone carrying this TCR beta chain turned up many times. Trimming took 2 bases from V and 3 from J, leaving 13 bases between them. The germline CDR1 and CDR2 sequences are MNHEY and SMNVEV (reference sequence). The CDR3 is 16 residues long. The sample belongs to a study of shared clonotypes between healthy human individuals. The assay was immunoSEQ multiplex PCR, and TCRdb's table has in-frame clones only and misses some. The sample lists roughly 640,000 clones, less than 85% occurring once. The clonotype originates from a woman aged 25 to 39 in good health. This chain uses TRBV27 with TRBJ2-2; D is undetermined. Sequencing was done on a sample of memory CD4+ T cells sorted from blood. The subset here: CD45RA-negative fraction. The CDR3, as DNA: TGTGCCAGCAGTTTAAAGCAGACTTACGACACCGGGGAGCTGTTTTTT. Its translation: CASSLKQTYDTGELFF.